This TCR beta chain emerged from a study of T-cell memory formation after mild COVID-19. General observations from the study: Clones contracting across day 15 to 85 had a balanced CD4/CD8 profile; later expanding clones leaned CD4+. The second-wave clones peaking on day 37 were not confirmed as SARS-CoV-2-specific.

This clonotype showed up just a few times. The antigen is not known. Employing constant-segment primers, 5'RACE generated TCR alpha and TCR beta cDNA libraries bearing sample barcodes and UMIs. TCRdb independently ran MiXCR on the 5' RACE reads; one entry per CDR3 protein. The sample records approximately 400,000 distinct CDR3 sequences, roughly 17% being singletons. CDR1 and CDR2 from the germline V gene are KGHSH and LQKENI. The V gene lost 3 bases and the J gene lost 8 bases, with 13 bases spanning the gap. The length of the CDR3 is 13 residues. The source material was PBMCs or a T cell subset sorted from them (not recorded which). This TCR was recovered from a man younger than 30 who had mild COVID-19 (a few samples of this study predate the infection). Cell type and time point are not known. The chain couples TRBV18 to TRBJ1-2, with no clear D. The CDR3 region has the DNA TGTGCCAGCTCACCCAGACCGTGGGTCGGCTACACCTTC. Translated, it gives CASSPRPWVGYTF.